This is a list of T cell receptor beta chains from one sample in a study of cytomegalovirus exposure and HLA in healthy donors. Sequencing used immunoSEQ multiplex PCR; TCRdb keeps in-frame clones, though not all of them. The repertoire includes more than 85,000 clones, 60% to 80% of them detected once, and 3.2% sits in the top ten. Sequences were obtained from PBMCs. All receptors derive from a man aged 25 to 40 in good health and CMV-seronegative. CDR3s include the opening cysteine and the closing phenylalanine or tryptophan. The D gene is left open where the match is weak. Clone size is stated in some rows and not others, as once, few, many or a class when expanded.

v_gene	d_gene	abundance	j_gene	CDR3aa	CDR3nt
TRBV30	.	.	TRBJ2-1	CAWSKSGGYNEQFF	TGTGCCTGGAGTAAAAGCGGAGGCTACAATGAGCAGTTCTTC
TRBV12-1	.	.	TRBJ1-3	CASSFEGSHSGNTIYF	TGTGCCAGCAGCTTTGAGGGGTCTCACTCTGGAAACACCATATATTTT
TRBV30	.	.	TRBJ2-3	CAWKQDLRGDTQYF	TGTGCCTGGAAACAGGACCTCAGAGGAGATACGCAGTATTTT
TRBV7-2	.	.	TRBJ2-3	CASSLAAGGLDTQYF	TGTGCCAGCAGCTTAGCAGCTGGCGGGTTAGATACGCAGTATTTT
TRBV6-1	TRBD2	.	TRBJ2-7	CASSPRLASPYEQYF	TGTGCCAGCAGTCCACGACTAGCGAGCCCCTACGAGCAGTACTTC
TRBV7-3	.	.	TRBJ2-1	CASSLTGTYNEQFF	TGTGCCAGCAGCTTAACGGGCACCTACAATGAGCAGTTCTTC
TRBV19	TRBD1	.	TRBJ1-2	CASSPDRTGYGYTF	TGTGCCAGTAGCCCGGATAGGACAGGCTATGGCTACACCTTC
TRBV6-5	TRBD1	.	TRBJ1-1	CASSRGQGMNTEAFF	TGTGCCAGCAGTAGAGGACAGGGGATGAACACTGAAGCTTTCTTT
TRBV28	.	few	TRBJ2-5	CASSSFVRETQYF	TGTGCCAGCAGCTCGTTCGTCCGGGAGACCCAGTACTTC
TRBV5-4	.	.	TRBJ2-3	CASSLGPQSGSTDTQYF	TGTGCCAGCAGCTTGGGACCCCAAAGCGGGAGCACAGATACGCAGTATTTT
TRBV7-9	.	once	TRBJ1-2	CASSRGMDGYTF	TGTGCCAGCAGTCGGGGGATGGACGGCTACACCTTC
TRBV7-2	.	.	TRBJ1-6	CASSLGATNNSPLHF	TGTGCCAGCAGCTTGGGGGCCACCAATAATTCACCCCTCCACTTT
TRBV15	TRBD1	few	TRBJ1-5	CATSTGQESYSNQPQHF	TGTGCCACCAGCACCGGACAGGAGAGTTATAGCAATCAGCCCCAGCATTTT
TRBV10-3	TRBD2	few	TRBJ2-1	CAISPGLAGYNEQFF	TGTGCCATCAGCCCAGGACTAGCGGGGTACAATGAGCAGTTCTTC
TRBV4-3	.	.	TRBJ2-5	CASSPVRARGETQYF	TGCGCCAGCAGCCCCGTCCGGGCCAGGGGAGAGACCCAGTACTTC
TRBV19	.	.	TRBJ1-5	CATSEGLGNQPQHF	TGTGCCACCTCGGAGGGACTTGGGAATCAGCCCCAGCATTTT
TRBV19	TRBD1	once	TRBJ1-5	CASSRQGINQPQHF	TGTGCCAGTAGTCGACAGGGAATTAATCAGCCCCAGCATTTT
TRBV7-9	TRBD2	.	TRBJ2-7	CASSLILAEPLAAGHEQYF	TGTGCCAGCAGCTTAATACTAGCGGAACCCCTTGCCGCGGGCCACGAGCAGTACTTC
TRBV7-8	TRBD2	.	TRBJ2-7	CASSPYSIAGGPYEQYF	TGTGCCAGCAGTCCATATTCAATAGCGGGAGGGCCCTACGAGCAGTACTTC
TRBV6-1	.	.	TRBJ2-5	CASGRDLRLQYF	TGTGCCAGCGGGCGCGATTTACGGCTGCAGTACTTC
TRBV7-2	TRBD1	.	TRBJ1-5	CASSSTGGNQPQHF	TGTGCCAGCAGCTCTACAGGGGGCAATCAGCCCCAGCATTTT
TRBV6-6	.	.	TRBJ2-7	CASSYSNPGGGSEQYF	TGTGCCAGCAGTTACTCGAATCCTGGGGGCGGGTCCGAGCAGTACTTC
TRBV5-1	.	few	TRBJ2-1	CASSFGESSYNEQFF	TGCGCCAGCAGCTTCGGGGAAAGCTCCTACAATGAGCAGTTCTTC
TRBV4-3	.	once	TRBJ2-7	CASSQDASYEQYF	TGCGCCAGCAGCCAAGATGCCTCCTACGAGCAGTACTTC
TRBV5-1	TRBD2	.	TRBJ2-1	CASSFIAGGSEQFF	TGCGCCAGCAGCTTCATAGCGGGAGGATCTGAGCAGTTCTTC
TRBV5-1	TRBD2	.	TRBJ2-1	CASSRGLADSSYNEQFF	TGCGCCAGCAGCCGAGGACTAGCCGATAGCTCCTACAATGAGCAGTTCTTC
TRBV11-2	.	.	TRBJ2-7	CASSLGPDNYEQYF	TGTGCCAGCAGCCTCGGCCCGGACAACTACGAGCAGTACTTC
TRBV7-3	TRBD1	.	TRBJ2-2	CASSLTGYNGELFF	TGTGCCAGCAGCTTGACAGGGTATAACGGGGAGCTGTTTTTT
TRBV5-4	.	.	TRBJ2-1	CASSSEPFGSGGFNEQFF	TGTGCCAGCAGCTCCGAGCCCTTTGGTAGCGGAGGTTTCAATGAGCAGTTCTTC
TRBV9	.	.	TRBJ1-1	CASSANIGGFTEAFF	TGTGCCAGCAGCGCCAATATAGGGGGATTCACTGAAGCTTTCTTT
TRBV7-2	.	.	TRBJ2-6	CASSFGGSGANVLTF	TGTGCCAGCAGCTTCGGGGGCTCTGGGGCCAACGTCCTGACTTTC
TRBV6-1	.	few	TRBJ1-2	CASSATVYGYTF	TGTGCCAGCAGTGCGACAGTCTATGGCTACACCTTC
TRBV7-9	TRBD2	.	TRBJ2-2	CASILTSGTPGELFF	TGTGCCAGCATTCTGACTAGCGGGACCCCCGGGGAGCTGTTTTTT
TRBV29-1	TRBD2	.	TRBJ2-5	CSVQREGGETQYF	TGCAGCGTCCAGCGGGAGGGAGGAGAGACCCAGTACTTC
TRBV6-5	TRBD2	.	TRBJ2-1	CASSHGLAGSNEQFF	TGTGCCAGCAGCCATGGACTAGCGGGATCCAATGAGCAGTTCTTC
TRBV9	TRBD1	.	TRBJ2-1	CASSPRTGGIDEQFF	TGTGCCAGCAGCCCCCGGACAGGGGGCATCGATGAGCAGTTCTTC
TRBV30	.	.	TRBJ2-7	CAWVQEGARSYEQYF	TGTGCCTGGGTCCAGGAGGGGGCGCGATCCTACGAGCAGTACTTC
TRBV11-3	.	few	TRBJ2-1	CASSLNQGYEQFF	TGTGCCAGCAGCCTAAATCAGGGTTACGAGCAGTTCTTC
TRBV7-3	.	.	TRBJ2-2	CASSLPAGELFF	TGTGCCAGCAGCTTACCGGCCGGGGAGCTGTTTTTT